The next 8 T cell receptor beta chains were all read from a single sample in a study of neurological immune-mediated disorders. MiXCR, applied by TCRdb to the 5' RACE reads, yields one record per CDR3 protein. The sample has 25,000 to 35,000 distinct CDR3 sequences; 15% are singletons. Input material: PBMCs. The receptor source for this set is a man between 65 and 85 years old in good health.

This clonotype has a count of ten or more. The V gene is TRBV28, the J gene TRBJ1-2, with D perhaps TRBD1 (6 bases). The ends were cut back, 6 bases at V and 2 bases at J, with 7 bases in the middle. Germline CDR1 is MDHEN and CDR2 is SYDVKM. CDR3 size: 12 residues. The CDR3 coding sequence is TGTGCCAGCAGCGACAGGAACTATGGCTACACCTTC. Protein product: CASSDRNYGYTF.

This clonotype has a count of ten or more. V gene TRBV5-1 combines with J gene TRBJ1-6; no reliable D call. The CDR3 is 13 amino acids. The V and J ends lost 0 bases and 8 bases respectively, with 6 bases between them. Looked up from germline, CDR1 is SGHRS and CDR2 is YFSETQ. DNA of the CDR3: TGCGCCAGCAGCTTGGCCGACCATTCACCCCTCCACTTT. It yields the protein CASSLADHSPLHF.

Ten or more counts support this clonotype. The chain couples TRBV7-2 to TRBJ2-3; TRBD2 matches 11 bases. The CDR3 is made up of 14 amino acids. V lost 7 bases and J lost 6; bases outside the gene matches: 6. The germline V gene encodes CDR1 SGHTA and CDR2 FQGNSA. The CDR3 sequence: CASKLAGGKDTQYF. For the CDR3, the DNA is TGTGCCAGCAAGCTAGCGGGGGGTAAGGATACGCAGTATTTT.

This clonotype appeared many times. CDR3 bases: TGTGCCAGCAGTTACTTGATTTCCGGGGGCGCGCCGAACACTGAAGCTTTCTTT. Translated: CASSYLISGGAPNTEAFF. The chain joins TRBV6-2 or TRBV6-3 to TRBJ1-1; D perhaps matches TRBD1 (6 bases). V was trimmed by 1 base and J by 1 base, leaving 19 bases between them. This CDR3 spans 18 amino acids. Germline loops: CDR1 MNHEY, CDR2 SVGEGT.

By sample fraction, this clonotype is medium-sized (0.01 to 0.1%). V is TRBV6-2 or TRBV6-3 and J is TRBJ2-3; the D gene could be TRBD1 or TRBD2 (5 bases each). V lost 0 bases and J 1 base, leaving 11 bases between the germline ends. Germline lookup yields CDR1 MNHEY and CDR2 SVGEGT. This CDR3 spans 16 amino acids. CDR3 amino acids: CASSYSRGEGTDTQYF. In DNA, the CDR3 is TGTGCCAGCAGTTACTCGAGGGGTGAAGGCACAGATACGCAGTATTTT.

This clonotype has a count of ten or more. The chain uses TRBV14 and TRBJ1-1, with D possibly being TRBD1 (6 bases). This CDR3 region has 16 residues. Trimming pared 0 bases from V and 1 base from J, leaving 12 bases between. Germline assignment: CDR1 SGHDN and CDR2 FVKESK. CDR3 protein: CASSQDQGRANTEAFF. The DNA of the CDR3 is TGTGCCAGCAGCCAAGACCAGGGGAGGGCGAACACTGAAGCTTTCTTT. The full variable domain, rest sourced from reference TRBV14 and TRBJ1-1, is EAGVTQFPSHSVIEKGQTVTLRCDPISGHDNLYWYRRVMGKEIKFLLHFVKESKQDESGMPNNRFLAERTGGTYSTLKVQPAELEDSGVYFCASSQDQGRANTEAFFGQGTRLTVV.

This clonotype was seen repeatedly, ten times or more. The CDR3 is CASSFGQYNEQFF. CDR3 bases: TGTGCCAGCTCCTTCGGACAGTACAATGAGCAGTTCTTC. The chain has TRBV7-3 and TRBJ2-1; D perhaps matches TRBD1 (6 bases). This CDR3 region has 13 residues. The germline CDR1 and CDR2 sequences are SGHTA and FQGTGA. Trimming removed 8 bases at V and 4 bases at J, with 12 bases between.

CDR3 sequence: CASSLVGYGYTF. The CDR3 DNA is TGTGCCAGCAGCTTAGTAGGCTATGGCTACACCTTC. V and J are TRBV7-2 and TRBJ1-2, with D unclear. Germline values: CDR1 SGHTA, CDR2 FQGNSA. The CDR3 runs 12 residues. V gave up 1 base and J gave up 4 bases, with 4 bases separating them.